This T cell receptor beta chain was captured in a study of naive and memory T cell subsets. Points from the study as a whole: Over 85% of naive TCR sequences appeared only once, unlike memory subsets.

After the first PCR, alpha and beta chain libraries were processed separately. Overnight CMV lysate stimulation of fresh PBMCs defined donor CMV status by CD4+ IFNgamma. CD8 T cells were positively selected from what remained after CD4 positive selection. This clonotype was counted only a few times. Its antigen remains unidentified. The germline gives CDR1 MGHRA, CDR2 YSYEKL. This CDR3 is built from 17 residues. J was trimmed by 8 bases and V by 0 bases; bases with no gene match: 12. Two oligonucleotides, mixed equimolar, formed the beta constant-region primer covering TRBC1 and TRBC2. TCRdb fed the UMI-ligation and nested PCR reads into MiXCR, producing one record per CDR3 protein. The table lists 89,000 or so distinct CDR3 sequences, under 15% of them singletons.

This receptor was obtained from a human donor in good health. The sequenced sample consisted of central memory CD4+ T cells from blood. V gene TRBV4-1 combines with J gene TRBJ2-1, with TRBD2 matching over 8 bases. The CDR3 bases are TGCGCCAGCAGCCAAGATGTGGGCGGGAGGAAAAAAGATGAGCAGTTCTTC. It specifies CASSQDVGGRKKDEQFF.